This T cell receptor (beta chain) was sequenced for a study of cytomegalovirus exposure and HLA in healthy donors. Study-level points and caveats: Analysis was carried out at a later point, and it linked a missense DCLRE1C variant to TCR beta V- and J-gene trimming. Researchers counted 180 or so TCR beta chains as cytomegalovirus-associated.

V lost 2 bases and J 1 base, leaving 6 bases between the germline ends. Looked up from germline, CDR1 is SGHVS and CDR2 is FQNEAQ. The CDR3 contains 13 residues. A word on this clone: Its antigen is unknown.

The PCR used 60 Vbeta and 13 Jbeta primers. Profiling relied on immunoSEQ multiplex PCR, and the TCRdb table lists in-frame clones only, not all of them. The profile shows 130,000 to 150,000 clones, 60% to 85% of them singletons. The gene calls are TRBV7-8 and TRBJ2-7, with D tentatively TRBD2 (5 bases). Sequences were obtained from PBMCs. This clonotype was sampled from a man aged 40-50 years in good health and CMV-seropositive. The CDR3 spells CASSLRGSYEQYF. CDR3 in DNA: TGTGCCAGCAGCTTACGGGGATCCTACGAGCAGTACTTC.